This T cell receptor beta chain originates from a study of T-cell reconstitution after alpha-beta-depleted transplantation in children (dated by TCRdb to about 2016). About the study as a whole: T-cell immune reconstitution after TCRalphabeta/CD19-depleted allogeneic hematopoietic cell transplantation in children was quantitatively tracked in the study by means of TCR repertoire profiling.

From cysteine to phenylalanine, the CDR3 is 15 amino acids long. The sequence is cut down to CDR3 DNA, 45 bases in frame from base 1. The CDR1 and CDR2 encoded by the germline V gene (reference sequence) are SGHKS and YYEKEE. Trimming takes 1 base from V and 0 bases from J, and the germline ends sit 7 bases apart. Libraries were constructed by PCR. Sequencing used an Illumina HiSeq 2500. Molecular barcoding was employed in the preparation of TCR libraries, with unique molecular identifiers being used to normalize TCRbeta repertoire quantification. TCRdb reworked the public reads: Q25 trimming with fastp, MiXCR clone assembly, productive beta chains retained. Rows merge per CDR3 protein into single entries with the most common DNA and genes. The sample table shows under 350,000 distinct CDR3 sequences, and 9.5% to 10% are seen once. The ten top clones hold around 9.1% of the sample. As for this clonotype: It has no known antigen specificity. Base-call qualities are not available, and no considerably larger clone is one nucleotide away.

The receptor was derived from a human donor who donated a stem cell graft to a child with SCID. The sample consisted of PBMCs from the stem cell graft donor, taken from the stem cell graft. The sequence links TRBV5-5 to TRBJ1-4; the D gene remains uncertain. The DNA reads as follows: TGTGCCAGCAGCTTGCTAGCAGCAACTAATGAAAAACTGTTTTTT. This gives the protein CASSLLAATNEKLFF.